Below are 6 T cell receptor beta chains sequenced from a single sample in a study of blood T cell repertoires in COVID-19. The data were produced by immunoSEQ multiplex PCR, yet TCRdb's version contains in-frame clones alone and is incomplete. The sample holds approximately 88,000 clones; around 81% are singletons and the top ten take 7.5% to 9.5%. Specimen: peripheral blood. Source of these receptors: a man in his fifties who had recovered from COVID-19.

This clone was counted between two and nine times. This rearrangement joins TRBV7-2 to TRBJ1-5, with D perhaps TRBD1 (5 bases). Germline V gene sequence: CDR1 SGHTA, CDR2 FQGNSA. The CDR3 is made up of 16 amino acids. With 3 bases removed from V and 6 bases from J, the gap between germline ends came to 18 bases. DNA of the CDR3: TGTGCCAGCAGCTTGGGGAAAGGGACTTCAGGTCAGCCCCAGCATTTT. Translation gives CASSLGKGTSGQPQHF.

This clone has just one count. The J gene is TRBJ2-7, the V gene TRBV9, with 7 positions matching TRBD2. Germline V lookup: CDR1 SGDLS, CDR2 YYNGEE. This CDR3 comprises 15 residues. J lost 5 bases, V lost 3 bases, and 11 bases had no gene match. This CDR3 is CASSASRAGGNEQYF. CDR3 in DNA: TGTGCCAGCAGCGCATCAAGGGCCGGGGGGAACGAGCAGTACTTC.

For the CDR3, the DNA is TGTGCCAGCTCCCGACAGGAAATGAACACTGAAGCTTTCTTT. It translates to CASSRQEMNTEAFF. The chain combines TRBV6-6 with TRBJ1-1, with D possibly TRBD1 on 6 matching bases. Trimming removed 8 bases at V and 0 bases at J, with 13 bases between. This CDR3 contains 14 residues. Germline V gene lookup returns CDR1 MNHNY and CDR2 SVGAGI (reference sequence).

The V gene is TRBV19, the J gene TRBJ2-7; tentative D call: TRBD1 (6 bases). CDR3 size: 14 residues. Germline loops: CDR1 LNHDA, CDR2 SQIVND (reference sequence). Trimming removed 5 bases from V and 2 bases from J, with 13 bases in between. For the CDR3, the DNA is TGTGCCAGTAGTCCGGACAGCCCAACCTACGAGCAGTACTTC. Translated: CASSPDSPTYEQYF.

The J gene is TRBJ1-2, the V gene TRBV29-1; D is possibly TRBD1 (5 bases). Trimming pared 6 bases from V and 1 base from J, leaving 12 bases between. The germline gives CDR1 SQVTM, CDR2 ANQGSEA. The CDR3 has 13 residues. The CDR3 is CSVRSRDNYGYTF. CDR3 bases: TGCAGCGTCCGATCCAGGGATAACTATGGCTACACCTTC.

This clone was seen just once. The V call is TRBV30, the J call TRBJ1-1; D gene ambiguous. The CDR3 is 13 residues long. Per the germline V gene, CDR1 is GTSNPN and CDR2 is SVGIG (reference sequence). Trimming took 4 bases from V and 7 from J, leaving 16 bases between them. The CDR3 sequence is CAWTNSLLGEAFF. DNA for the CDR3: TGTGCCTGGACCAATAGCCTCCTCGGTGAAGCTTTCTTT.